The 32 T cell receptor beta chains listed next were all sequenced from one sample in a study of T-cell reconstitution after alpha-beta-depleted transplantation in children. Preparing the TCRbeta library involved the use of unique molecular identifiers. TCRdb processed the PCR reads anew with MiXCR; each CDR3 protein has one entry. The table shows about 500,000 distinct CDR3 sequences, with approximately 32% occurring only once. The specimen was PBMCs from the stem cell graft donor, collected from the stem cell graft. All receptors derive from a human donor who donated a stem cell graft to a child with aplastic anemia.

The CDR3: CSAQAGENYEQYF. CDR3 DNA sequence: TGCAGCGCCCAAGCGGGAGAGAACTACGAGCAGTACTTC. The J gene is TRBJ2-7, the V gene TRBV29-1; 8 nucleotides match TRBD2. V lost 7 bases and J lost 3; bases outside the gene matches: 8. The CDR3 has 13 amino acids. Germline V gives CDR1 SQVTM, CDR2 ANQGSEA.

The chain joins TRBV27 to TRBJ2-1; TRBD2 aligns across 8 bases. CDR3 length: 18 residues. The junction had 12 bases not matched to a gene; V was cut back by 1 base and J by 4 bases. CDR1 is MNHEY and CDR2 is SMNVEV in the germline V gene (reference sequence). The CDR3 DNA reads TGTGCCAGCAGTTTATTTCCGACAGCGGGAGTGGGATACAATGAGCAGTTCTTC. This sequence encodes CASSLFPTAGVGYNEQFF.

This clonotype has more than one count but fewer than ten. The CDR3 loop reads CASSHNRGRGETQYF. DNA for the CDR3: TGCGCCAGCAGCCATAACAGGGGGCGGGGAGAGACCCAGTACTTC. The V and J genes are TRBV4-3 and TRBJ2-5; 9 nucleotides align to TRBD1. V was clipped by 3 bases and J by 4 bases; unmatched bases: 6. Germline CDR1 LGHNA, CDR2 YSLEER. CDR3 size: 15 residues.

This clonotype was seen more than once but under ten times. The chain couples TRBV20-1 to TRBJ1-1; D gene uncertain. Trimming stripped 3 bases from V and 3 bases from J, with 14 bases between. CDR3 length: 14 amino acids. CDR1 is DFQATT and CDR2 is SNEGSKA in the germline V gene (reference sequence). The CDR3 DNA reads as TGCAGTGCTAGCCCTAAATACGGTTACACTGAAGCTTTCTTT. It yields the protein CSASPKYGYTEAFF.

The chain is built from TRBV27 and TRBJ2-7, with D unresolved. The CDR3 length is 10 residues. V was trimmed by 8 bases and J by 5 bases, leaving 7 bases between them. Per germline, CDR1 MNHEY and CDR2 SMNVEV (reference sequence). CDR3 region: CASGVHEQYF. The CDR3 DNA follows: TGTGCCAGCGGGGTCCACGAGCAGTACTTC.

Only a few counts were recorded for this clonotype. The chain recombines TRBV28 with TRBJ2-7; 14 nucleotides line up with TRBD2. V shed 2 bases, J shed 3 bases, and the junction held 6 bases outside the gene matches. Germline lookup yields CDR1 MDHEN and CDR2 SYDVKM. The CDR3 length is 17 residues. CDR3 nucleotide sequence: TGTGCCAGCAGTTTACCTGGGACTAGCGGGAGTCTCTACGAGCAGTACTTC. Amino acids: CASSLPGTSGSLYEQYF.

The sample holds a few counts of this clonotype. CDR3 DNA: TGTGCCAGCAGCGTAGGGGGTAGGGGCGATGAGCAGTTCTTC. This sequence encodes CASSVGGRGDEQFF. The chain has TRBV9 and TRBJ2-1; D is perhaps TRBD1 (5 bases). In germline, CDR1 is SGDLS, CDR2 YYNGEE. V lost 0 bases and J 8 bases, leaving 12 bases between the germline ends. The CDR3 spans 14 residues.

Here the CDR3 reads CASSSGQGQTYNSPLHF. Written as DNA, the CDR3 is TGTGCCAGCAGCTCGGGCCAAGGACAGACCTATAATTCACCCCTCCACTTT. This chain joins TRBV5-4 and TRBJ1-6, with TRBD1 as a possible D gene (6 bases). The V end lost 3 bases, the J end lost 2 bases, and 15 bases lay between the germline ends. CDR3 length: 17 amino acids. Germline V gives CDR1 SGHNT, CDR2 YYREEE (reference sequence).

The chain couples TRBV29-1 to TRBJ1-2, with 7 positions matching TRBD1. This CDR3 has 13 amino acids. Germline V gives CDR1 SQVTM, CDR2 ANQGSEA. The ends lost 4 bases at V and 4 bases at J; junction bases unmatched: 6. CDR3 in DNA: TGCAGCGTTGGGACAGGACTGGGCTATGGCTACACCTTC. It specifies CSVGTGLGYGYTF.

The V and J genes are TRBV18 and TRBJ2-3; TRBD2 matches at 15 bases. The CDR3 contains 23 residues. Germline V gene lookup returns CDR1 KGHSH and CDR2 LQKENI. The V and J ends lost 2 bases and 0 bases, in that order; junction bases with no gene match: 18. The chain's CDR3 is CASSPGKGSGLAGGASSTDTQYF. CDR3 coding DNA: TGTGCCAGCTCACCAGGGAAAGGATCGGGACTAGCGGGAGGCGCCTCTAGCACAGATACGCAGTATTTT.

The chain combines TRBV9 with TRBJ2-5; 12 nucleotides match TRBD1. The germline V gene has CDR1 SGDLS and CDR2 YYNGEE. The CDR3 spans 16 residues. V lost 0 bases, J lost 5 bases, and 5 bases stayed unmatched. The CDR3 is CASSVAVGTGGETQYF. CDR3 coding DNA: TGTGCCAGCAGCGTAGCGGTGGGGACAGGGGGCGAGACCCAGTACTTC.

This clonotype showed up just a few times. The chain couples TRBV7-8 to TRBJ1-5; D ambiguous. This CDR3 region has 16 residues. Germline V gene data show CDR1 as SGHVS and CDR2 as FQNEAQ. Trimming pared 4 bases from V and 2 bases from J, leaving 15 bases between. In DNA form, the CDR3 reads TGTGCCAGCAGCTCCCGGACGGCGACTGGCAATCAGCCCCAGCATTTT. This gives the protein CASSSRTATGNQPQHF.

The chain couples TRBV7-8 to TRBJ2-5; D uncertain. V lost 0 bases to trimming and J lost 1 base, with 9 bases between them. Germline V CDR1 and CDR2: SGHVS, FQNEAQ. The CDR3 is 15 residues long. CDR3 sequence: CASSLAGFTQETQYF. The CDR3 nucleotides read TGTGCCAGCAGCTTAGCAGGGTTCACCCAAGAGACCCAGTACTTC.

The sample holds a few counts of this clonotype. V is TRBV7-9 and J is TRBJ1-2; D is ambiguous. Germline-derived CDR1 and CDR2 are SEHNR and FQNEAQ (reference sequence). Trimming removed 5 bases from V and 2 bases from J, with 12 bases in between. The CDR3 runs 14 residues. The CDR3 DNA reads TGTGCCAGCAGCCTAGGACGTAACAACTATGGCTACACCTTC. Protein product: CASSLGRNNYGYTF.

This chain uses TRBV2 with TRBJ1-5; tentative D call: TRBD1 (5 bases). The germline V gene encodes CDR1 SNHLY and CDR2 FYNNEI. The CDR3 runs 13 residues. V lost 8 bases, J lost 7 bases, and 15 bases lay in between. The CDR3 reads CASVWGPNQPQHF. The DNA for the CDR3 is TGTGCCAGCGTATGGGGACCCAACCAGCCCCAGCATTTT.

The CDR3 DNA reads as TGTGCCAGCAGTTCTAGCGGGCTGAACACCGGGGAGCTGTTTTTT. Residues: CASSSSGLNTGELFF. The rearrangement uses TRBV6-5 and TRBJ2-2; 8 bases fit TRBD2. This CDR3 contains 15 residues. Unmatched junction bases numbered 2, after V lost 4 bases and J lost 1 base. CDR1 is MNHEY and CDR2 is SVGAGI in the germline V gene.

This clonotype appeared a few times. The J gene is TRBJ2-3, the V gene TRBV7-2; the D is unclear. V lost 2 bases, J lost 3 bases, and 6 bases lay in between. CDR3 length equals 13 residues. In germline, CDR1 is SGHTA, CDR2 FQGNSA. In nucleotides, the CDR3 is TGTGCCAGCAGCTTAATGAAAACAGATACGCAGTATTTT. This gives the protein CASSLMKTDTQYF.

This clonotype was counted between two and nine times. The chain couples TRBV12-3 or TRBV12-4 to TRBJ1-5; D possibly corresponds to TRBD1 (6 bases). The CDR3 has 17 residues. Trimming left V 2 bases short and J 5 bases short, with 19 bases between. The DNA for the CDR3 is TGTGCCAGCAGTTTATTTTTTGGGGTCCAGGGGCATCAGCCCCAGCATTTT. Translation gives CASSLFFGVQGHQPQHF.

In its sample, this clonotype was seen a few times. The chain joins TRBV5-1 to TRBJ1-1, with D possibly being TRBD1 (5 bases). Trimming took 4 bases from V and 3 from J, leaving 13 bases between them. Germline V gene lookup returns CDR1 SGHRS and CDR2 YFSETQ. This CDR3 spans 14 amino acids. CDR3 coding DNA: TGCGCCAGCAGCCTTCAGAGAGGGGACACTGAAGCTTTCTTT. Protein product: CASSLQRGDTEAFF.

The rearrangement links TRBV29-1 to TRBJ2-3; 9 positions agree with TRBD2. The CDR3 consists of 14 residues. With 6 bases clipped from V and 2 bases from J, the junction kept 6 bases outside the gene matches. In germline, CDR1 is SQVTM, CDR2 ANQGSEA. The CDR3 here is CSVETSGHTDTQYF. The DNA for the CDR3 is TGCAGCGTCGAGACTAGCGGACACACAGATACGCAGTATTTT.

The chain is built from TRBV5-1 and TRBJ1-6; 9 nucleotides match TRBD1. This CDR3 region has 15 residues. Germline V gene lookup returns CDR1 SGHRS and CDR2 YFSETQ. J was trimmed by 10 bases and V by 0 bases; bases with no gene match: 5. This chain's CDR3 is CASSLAGTGRSPLHF. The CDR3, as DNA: TGCGCCAGCAGCTTGGCCGGGACAGGGCGGTCACCCCTCCACTTT. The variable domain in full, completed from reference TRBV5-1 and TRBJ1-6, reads KAGVTQTPRYLIKTRGQQVTLSCSPISGHRSVSWYQQTPGQGLQFLFEYFSETQRNKGNFPGRFSGRQFSNSRSEMNVSTLELGDSALYLCASSLAGTGRSPLHFGNGTRLTVT.

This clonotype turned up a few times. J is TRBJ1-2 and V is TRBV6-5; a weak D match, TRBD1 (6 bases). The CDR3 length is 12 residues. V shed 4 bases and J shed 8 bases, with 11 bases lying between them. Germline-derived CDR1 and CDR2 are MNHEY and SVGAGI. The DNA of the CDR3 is TGTGCCAGCAGTTCCACAGGGCGAGGCTACACCTTC. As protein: CASSSTGRGYTF.

The CDR3 DNA reads TGTGCCAGTAGCCCAGCCGGGTGGGTCCAAGAGACCCAGTACTTC. Its translation: CASSPAGWVQETQYF. V gene TRBV19 combines with J gene TRBJ2-5; D not certain. V was pared by 6 bases and J by 1 base, with 15 bases between. This CDR3 has 15 residues. Germline CDR1 is LNHDA and CDR2 is SQIVND (reference sequence).

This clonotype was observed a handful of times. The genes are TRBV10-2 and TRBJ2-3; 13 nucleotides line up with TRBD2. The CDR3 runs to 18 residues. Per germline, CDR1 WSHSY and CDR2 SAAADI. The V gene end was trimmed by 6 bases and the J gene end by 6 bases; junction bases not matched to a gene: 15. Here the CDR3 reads CASRASGTSGTLGDTQYF. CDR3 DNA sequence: TGCGCCAGCAGGGCGTCCGGGACTAGCGGGACCTTGGGGGATACGCAGTATTTT.

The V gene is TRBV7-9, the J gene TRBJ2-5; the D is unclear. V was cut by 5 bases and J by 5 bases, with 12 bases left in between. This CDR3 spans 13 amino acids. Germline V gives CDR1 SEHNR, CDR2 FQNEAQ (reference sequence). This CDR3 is CASSPRVRETQYF. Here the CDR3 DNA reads TGTGCCAGCAGCCCACGGGTGAGGGAGACCCAGTACTTC.

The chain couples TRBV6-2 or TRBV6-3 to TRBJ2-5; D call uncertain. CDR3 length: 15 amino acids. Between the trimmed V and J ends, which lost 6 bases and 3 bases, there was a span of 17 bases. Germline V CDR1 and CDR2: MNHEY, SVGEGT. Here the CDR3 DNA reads TGTGCCAGCAGACTTACTTCGTTACGGGAAGAGACCCAGTACTTC. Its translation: CASRLTSLREETQYF.

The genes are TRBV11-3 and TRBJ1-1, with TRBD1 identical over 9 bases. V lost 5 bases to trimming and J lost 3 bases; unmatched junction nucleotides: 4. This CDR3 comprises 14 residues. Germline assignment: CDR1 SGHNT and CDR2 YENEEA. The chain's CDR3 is CASSPRTGDTEAFF. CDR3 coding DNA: TGTGCCAGCAGCCCACGGACAGGGGACACTGAAGCTTTCTTT.

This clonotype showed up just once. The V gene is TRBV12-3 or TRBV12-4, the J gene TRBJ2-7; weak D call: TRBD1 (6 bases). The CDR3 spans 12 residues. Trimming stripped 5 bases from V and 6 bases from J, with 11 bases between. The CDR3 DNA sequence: TGTGCCAGCAGTACAGGGATTGGCGAGCAGTACGTC. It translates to CASSTGIGEQYV.

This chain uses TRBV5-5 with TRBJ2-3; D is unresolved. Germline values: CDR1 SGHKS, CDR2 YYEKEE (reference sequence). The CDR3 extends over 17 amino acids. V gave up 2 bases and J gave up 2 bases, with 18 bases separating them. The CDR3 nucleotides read TGTGCCAGCAGCTTAGAGTCCGAAGGTCCTAACACAGATACGCAGTATTTT. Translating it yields CASSLESEGPNTDTQYF.

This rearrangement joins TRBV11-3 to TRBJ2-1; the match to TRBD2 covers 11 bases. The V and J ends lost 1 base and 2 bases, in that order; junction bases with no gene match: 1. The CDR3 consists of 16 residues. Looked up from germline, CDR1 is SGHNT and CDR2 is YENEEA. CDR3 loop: CASSLVSGRAYNEQFF. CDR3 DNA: TGTGCCAGCAGCTTAGTTAGCGGGAGGGCCTACAATGAGCAGTTCTTC.

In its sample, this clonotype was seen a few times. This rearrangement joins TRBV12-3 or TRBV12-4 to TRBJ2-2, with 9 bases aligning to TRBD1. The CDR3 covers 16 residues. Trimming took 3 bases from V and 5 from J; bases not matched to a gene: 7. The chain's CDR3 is CASSFTGGVETGELFF. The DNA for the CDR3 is TGTGCCAGCAGTTTTACAGGGGGCGTCGAAACCGGGGAGCTGTTTTTT.

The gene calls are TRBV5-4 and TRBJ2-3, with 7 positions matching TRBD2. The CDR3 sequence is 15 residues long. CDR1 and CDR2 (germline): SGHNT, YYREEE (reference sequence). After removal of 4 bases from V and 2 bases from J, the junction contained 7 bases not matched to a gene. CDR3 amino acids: CASSPPGLDTDTQYF. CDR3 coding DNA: TGTGCCAGCAGCCCACCCGGACTAGACACAGATACGCAGTATTTT. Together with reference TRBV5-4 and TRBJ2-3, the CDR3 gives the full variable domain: ETGVTQSPTHLIKTRGQQVTLRCSSQSGHNTVSWYQQALGQGPQFIFQYYREEENGRGNFPPRFSGLQFPNYSSELNVNALELDDSALYLCASSPPGLDTDTQYFGPGTRLTVL.